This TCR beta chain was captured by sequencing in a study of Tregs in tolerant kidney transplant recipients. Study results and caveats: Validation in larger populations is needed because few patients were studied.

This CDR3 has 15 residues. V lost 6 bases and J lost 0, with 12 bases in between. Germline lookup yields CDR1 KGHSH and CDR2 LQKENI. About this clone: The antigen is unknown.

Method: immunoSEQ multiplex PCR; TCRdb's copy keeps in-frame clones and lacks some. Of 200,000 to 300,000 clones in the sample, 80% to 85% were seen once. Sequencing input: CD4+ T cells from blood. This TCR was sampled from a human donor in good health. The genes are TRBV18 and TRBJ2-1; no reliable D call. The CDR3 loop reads CASSRGPSSYNEQFF. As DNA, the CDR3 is TGTGCCAGCTCTCGAGGTCCGAGCTCCTACAATGAGCAGTTCTTC.